This T cell receptor beta chain appears in the sequencing data of a study of post-analysis software for immune sequencing data. Study information: Patients with relapsing-remitting, secondary progressive and progressive-relapsing multiple sclerosis courses were all represented. The study, taken as a whole, reports: A significant reduction in normalized Chao1 diversity was observed in multiple sclerosis patients versus controls. Among roughly five TRBV segments more frequent in patients than controls were TRBV5-6, TRBV5-1 and TRBV20-1.

Prepared TCR beta cDNA libraries contained unique molecular identifiers. From around 1 to 9.1 million T cells, about 500,000 cDNA molecules were obtained. TCRdb passed the PCR reads through MiXCR, listing each CDR3 protein once. The sample yields over 300,000 distinct CDR3 sequences, less than 35% seen once. About this clonotype: As yet, its antigen is unknown.

The CDR3 sequence is 15 residues long. Germline CDR1 is KGHDR and CDR2 is SFDVKD. V gave up 3 bases and J gave up 7 bases; unmatched junction bases: 11. This chain uses TRBV24-1 with TRBJ2-7; 7 nucleotides agree with TRBD1. The sequencing sample was made of blood. The TCR originated in a girl aged 5 to 17 with multiple sclerosis. This CDR3 reads CATSDPWDSLGEQYF. DNA for the CDR3: TGTGCCACCAGTGATCCCTGGGACAGTCTCGGTGAGCAGTACTTC.